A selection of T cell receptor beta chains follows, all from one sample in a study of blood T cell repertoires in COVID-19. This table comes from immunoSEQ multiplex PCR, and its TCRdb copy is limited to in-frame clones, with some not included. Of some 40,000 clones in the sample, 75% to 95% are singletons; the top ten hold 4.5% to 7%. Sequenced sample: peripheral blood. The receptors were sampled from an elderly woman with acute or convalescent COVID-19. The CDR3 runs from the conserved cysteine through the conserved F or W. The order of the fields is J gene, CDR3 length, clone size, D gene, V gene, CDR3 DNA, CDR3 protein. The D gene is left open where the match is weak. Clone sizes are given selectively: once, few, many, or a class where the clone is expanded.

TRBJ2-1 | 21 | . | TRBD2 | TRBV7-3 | TGTGCCAGCAGCCCTAGGGCGACTAGCGGGGTTTTGCTTAGCTCCTACAATGAGCAGTTCTTC | CASSPRATSGVLLSSYNEQFF
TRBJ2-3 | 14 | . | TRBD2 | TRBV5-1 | TGCGCCAGCAGCTTTAGCGGGGGCACAGATACGCAGTATTTT | CASSFSGGTDTQYF
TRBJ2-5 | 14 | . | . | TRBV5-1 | TGCGCCAGCAGCGTAGGGCAGGCGGGGGAGACCCAGTACTTC | CASSVGQAGETQYF
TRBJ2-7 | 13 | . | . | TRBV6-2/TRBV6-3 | TGTGCCAGCAGTCCCTGGTCAGCCTACGAGCAGTACTTC | CASSPWSAYEQYF
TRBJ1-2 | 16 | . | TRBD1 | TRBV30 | TGTGCCTGGAGACGGGGACAGGGCCTTTCTAACTATGGCTACACCTTC | CAWRRGQGLSNYGYTF
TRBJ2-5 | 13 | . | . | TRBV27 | TGTGCCAGCAGTTTTTACGGGGATGAGACCCAGTACTTC | CASSFYGDETQYF
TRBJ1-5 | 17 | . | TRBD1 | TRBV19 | TGTGCCAGTAGTGTACAGGGGGCTGTTGATAGCAATCAGCCCCAGCATTTT | CASSVQGAVDSNQPQHF
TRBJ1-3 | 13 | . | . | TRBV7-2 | TGTGCCAGCAGCTCGAGCTCTGGAAACACCATATATTTT | CASSSSSGNTIYF
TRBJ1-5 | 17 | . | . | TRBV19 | TGTGCCAGTAGAAACCAACCGTCTGCAGGGAGGAATCAGCCCCAGCATTTT | CASRNQPSAGRNQPQHF
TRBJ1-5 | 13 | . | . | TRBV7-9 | TGTGCCAGCAGCCCCGGGGGGAATCAGCCCCAGCATTTT | CASSPGGNQPQHF
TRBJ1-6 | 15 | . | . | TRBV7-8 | TGTGCCAGCAGCTTAGATCCAGGGGTCTACTCACCCCTCCACTTT | CASSLDPGVYSPLHF
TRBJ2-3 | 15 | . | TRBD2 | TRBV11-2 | TGTGCCAGCAGCTTAACCTCTAGCGGGACAGATACGCAGTATTTT | CASSLTSSGTDTQYF
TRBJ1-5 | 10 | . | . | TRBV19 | TGTGCCAGCTTCGATCAGCCCCAGCATTTT | CASFDQPQHF
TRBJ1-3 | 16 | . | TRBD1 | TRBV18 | TGTGCCAGCGAACAGGGGATAGCCACCTCTGGAAACACCATATATTTT | CASEQGIATSGNTIYF
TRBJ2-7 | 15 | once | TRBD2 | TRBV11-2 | TGTGCCAGCAGCCCAGAGGTACTAGCGGGGGGCGAGCAGTACTTC | CASSPEVLAGGEQYF
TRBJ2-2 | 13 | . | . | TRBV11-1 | TGTGCCAGCAGCTTAATAGTGACTAGTAGGCTGTTTTTT | CASSLIVTSRLFF
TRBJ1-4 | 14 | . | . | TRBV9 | TGTGCCAGCAGCGTTTTAGGGGTGGGTGAAAAACTGTTTTTT | CASSVLGVGEKLFF
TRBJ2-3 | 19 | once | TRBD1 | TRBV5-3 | TGTGCCAGAAGCTCGCCCGGACAGGGCCCGTCCGGGTGGACAGATACGCAGTATTTT | CARSSPGQGPSGWTDTQYF
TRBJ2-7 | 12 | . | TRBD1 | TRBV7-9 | TGTGCCAGTGAGACAGGGGGTTACGAGCAGTACTTC | CASETGGYEQYF
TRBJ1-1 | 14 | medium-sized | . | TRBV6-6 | TGTGCCAGCAGTTTGTCAGGGAATTCGGCTGAAGCTTTCTTT | CASSLSGNSAEAFF
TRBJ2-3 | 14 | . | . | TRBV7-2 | TGTGCCAGCAGCTTAGCGGCCAGCACAGATACGCAGTATTTT | CASSLAASTDTQYF
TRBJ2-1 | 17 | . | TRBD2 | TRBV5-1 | TGCGCCAGCAGCTTGGATTTGGCTAGCGGAAACCGTAATGAGCAGTTCTTC | CASSLDLASGNRNEQFF
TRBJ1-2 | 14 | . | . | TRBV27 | TGTGCCAGCAGCTTCGGAGGTACGGGGATCGGCTACACCTTC | CASSFGGTGIGYTF
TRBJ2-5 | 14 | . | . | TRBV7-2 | TGTGCCAGCAGCCCTAGGCGGTCACAAGAGACCCAGTACTTC | CASSPRRSQETQYF
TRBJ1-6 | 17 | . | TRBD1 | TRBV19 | TGTGCCAGTAACCTTCGACAGGGCCAGAGCGTGTATTCACCCCTCCACTTT | CASNLRQGQSVYSPLHF
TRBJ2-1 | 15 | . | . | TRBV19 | TGTGCCAGTAGCCCCGACAGGATAAATTACAATGAGCAGTTCTTC | CASSPDRINYNEQFF
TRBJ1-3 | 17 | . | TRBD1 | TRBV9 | TGTGCCAGCAGCCCCCCGGGACAGGGGGCAGGTGGAAACACCATATATTTT | CASSPPGQGAGGNTIYF
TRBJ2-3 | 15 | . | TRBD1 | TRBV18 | TGTGCCAGCTCGCCTGGACAGGGGGGTCTAGATACGCAGTATTTT | CASSPGQGGLDTQYF
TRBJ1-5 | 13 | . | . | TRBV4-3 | TGCGCCAGCAGCCAAGACAGGGGTCAGCCCCAGCATTTT | CASSQDRGQPQHF
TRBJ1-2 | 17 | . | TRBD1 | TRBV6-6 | TGTGCCAGCAGTCCAAAGCTCCGGGACAGGGGAGGCTATGGCTACACCTTC | CASSPKLRDRGGYGYTF
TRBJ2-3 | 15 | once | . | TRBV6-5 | TGTGCCAGCAGTTACGCGGCTAGCGGCACAGATACGCAGTATTTT | CASSYAASGTDTQYF
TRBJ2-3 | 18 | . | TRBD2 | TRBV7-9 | TGTGCCAGCAGCCTAGTCGCTGGACTAGCGGGGTCCACAGATACGCAGTATTTT | CASSLVAGLAGSTDTQYF
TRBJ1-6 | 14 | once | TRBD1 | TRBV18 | TGTGCCAGCTCACTCGACAGGGGGAGTTCACCCCTCCACTTT | CASSLDRGSSPLHF
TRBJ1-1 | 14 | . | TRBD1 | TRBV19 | TGTGCCAGTGTACAGGGGAGGATGAACACTGAAGCTTTCTTT | CASVQGRMNTEAFF
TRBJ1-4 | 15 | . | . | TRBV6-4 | TGTGCCAGCAGTGGGCCTCGGACAGTAAATGAAAAACTGTTTTTT | CASSGPRTVNEKLFF
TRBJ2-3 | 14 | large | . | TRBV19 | TGTGCCAGTAGTATGAACAGGGCAACAGATACGCAGTATTTT | CASSMNRATDTQYF
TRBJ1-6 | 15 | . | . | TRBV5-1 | TGCGCCAGCAGCTTGTGGGAGGGCGGGAATTCACCCCTCCACTTT | CASSLWEGGNSPLHF
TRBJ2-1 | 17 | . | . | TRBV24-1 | TGTGCCACCAGTGACCGCGAACGGGGGGCCGAAGTTGCTGAGCAGTTCTTC | CATSDRERGAEVAEQFF
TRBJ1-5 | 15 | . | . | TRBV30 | TGTGCCTGGAGTCATCAGGGCGGAGGCAATCAGCCCCAGCATTTT | CAWSHQGGGNQPQHF
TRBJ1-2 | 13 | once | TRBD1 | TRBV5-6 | TGTGCCAGCAGCTCACAGGGGGCTAGGGGCTACACCTTC | CASSSQGARGYTF
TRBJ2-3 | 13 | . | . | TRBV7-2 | TGTGCCAGCAGCTTAGGGGCCACAGATACGCAGTATTTT | CASSLGATDTQYF